This T cell receptor beta chain is from a study of response to subunit inactivated influenza vaccine. V dropped 8 bases and J dropped 4; count of bases not matched to a gene: 19. CDR1 and CDR2 from the germline V gene are SGHAT and FQDESV (reference sequence). The CDR3 sequence is 18 residues long. From the RT-PCR reads, TCRdb called clonotypes with MiXCR, one entry per CDR3 protein. The repertoire includes more than 700,000 distinct CDR3 sequences, around 21% of them detected once, and about 10% sits in the top ten. The sequence derives from a middle-aged man who received an inactivated influenza vaccine. V usage is TRBV11-1 and J usage is TRBJ2-5, with 10 positions matching TRBD1. The specimen comprised PBMCs from blood, sampled less than 6 days after vaccination. CDR3 nucleotide sequence: TGTGCCAGCGGCTCAACCGAACCCGGGACAGGGGAACGAGAGACCCAGTACTTC. This gives the protein CASGSTEPGTGERETQYF.